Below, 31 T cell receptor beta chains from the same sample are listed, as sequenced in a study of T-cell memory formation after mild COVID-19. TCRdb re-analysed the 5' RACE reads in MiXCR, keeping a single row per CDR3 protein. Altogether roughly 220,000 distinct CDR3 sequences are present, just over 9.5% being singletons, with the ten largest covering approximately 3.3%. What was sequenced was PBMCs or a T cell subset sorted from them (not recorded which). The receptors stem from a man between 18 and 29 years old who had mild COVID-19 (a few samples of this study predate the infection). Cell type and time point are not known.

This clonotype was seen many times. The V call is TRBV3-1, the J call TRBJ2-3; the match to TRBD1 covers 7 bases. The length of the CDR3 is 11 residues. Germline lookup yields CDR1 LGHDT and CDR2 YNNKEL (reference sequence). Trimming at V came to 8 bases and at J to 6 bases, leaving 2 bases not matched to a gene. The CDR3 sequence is CASGRGDTQYF. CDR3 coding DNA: TGTGCCAGCGGCAGGGGGGATACGCAGTATTTT.

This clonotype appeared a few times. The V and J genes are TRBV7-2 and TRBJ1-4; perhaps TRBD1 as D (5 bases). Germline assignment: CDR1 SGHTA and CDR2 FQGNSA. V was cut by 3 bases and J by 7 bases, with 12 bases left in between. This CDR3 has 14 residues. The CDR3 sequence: CASSFQWGGEKLFF. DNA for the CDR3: TGTGCCAGCAGCTTCCAGTGGGGGGGTGAAAAACTGTTTTTT.

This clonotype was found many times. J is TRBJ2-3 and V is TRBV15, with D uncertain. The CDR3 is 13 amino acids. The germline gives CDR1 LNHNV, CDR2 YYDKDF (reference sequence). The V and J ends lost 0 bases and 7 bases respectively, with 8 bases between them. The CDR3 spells CATSRDTVNTQYF. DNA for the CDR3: TGTGCCACCAGCAGAGATACAGTGAATACGCAGTATTTT.

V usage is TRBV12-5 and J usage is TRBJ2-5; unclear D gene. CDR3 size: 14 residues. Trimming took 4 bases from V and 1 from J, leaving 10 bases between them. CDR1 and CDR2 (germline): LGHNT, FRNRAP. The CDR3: CASGSSRTQETQYF. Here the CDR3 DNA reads TGTGCTAGTGGTTCGAGTAGGACCCAAGAGACCCAGTACTTC. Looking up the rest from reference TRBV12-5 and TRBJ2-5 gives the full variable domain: DARVTQTPRHKVTEMGQEVTMRCQPILGHNTVFWYRQTMMQGLELLAYFRNRAPLDDSGMPKDRFSAEMPDATLATLKIQPSEPRDSAVYFCASGSSRTQETQYFGPGTRLLVL.

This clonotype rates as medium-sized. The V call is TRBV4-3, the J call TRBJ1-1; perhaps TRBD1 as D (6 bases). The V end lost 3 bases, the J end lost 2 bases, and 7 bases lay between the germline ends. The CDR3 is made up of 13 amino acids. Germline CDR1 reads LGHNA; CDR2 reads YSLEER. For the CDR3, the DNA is TGCGCCAGCAGCCAGGACAGAAACACTGAAGCTTTCTTT. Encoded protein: CASSQDRNTEAFF.

Here the CDR3 reads CSASGGPESKTQYF. As DNA, the CDR3 is TGCAGTGCTAGTGGCGGACCCGAGTCGAAGACCCAGTACTTC. The chain has TRBV20-1 and TRBJ2-5; D gene unclear. CDR1 DFQATT and CDR2 SNEGSKA come from the germline V gene (reference sequence). CDR3 size: 14 residues. The V and J ends lost 3 bases and 6 bases respectively, with 17 bases between them.

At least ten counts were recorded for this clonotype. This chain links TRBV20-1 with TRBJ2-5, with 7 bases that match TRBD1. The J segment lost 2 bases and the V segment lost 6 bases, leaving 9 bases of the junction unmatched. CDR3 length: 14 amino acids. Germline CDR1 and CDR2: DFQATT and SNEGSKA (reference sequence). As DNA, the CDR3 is TGCAGTGCCTCAAATTCGGGACAGCAAGAGACCCAGTACTTC. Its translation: CSASNSGQQETQYF.

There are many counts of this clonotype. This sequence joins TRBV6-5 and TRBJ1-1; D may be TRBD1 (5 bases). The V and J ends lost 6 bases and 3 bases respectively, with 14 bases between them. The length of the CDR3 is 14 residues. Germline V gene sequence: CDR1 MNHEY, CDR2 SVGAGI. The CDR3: CASSRPGQDTEAFF. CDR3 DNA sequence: TGTGCCAGCAGCCGCCCGGGGCAGGACACTGAAGCTTTCTTT.

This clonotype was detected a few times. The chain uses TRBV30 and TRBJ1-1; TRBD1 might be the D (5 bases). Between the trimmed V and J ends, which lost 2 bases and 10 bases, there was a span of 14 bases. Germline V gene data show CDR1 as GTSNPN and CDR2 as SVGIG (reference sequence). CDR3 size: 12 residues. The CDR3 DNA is TGTGCCTGGAGTCCTCCGGGGGAACTAGCTTTCTTT. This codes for CAWSPPGELAFF.

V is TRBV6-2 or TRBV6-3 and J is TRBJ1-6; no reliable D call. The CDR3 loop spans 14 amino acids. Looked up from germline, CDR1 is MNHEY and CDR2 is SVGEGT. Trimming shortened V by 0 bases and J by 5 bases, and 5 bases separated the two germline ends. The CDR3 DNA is TGTGCCAGCAGTTACTCAGGGAATAATTCACCCCTCCACTTT. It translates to CASSYSGNNSPLHF.

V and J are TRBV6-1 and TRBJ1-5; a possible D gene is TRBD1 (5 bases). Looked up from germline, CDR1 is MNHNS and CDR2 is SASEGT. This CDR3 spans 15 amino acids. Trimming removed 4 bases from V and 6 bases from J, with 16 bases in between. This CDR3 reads CASSANGGLGQPQHF. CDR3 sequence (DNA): TGTGCCAGCAGTGCCAATGGGGGTTTAGGTCAGCCCCAGCATTTT.

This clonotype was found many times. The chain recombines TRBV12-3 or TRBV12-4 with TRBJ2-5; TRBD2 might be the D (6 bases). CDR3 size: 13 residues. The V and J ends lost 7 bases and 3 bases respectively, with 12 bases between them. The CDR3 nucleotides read TGTGCCAGCACCGGGACTCATAAAGAGACCCAGTACTTC. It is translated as CASTGTHKETQYF.

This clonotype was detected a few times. The CDR3 spells CASSLSGYGEQYV. The CDR3 DNA follows: TGCGCCAGCAGCTTGAGTGGGTACGGCGAGCAGTACGTC. The chain joins TRBV5-1 to TRBJ2-7; D uncertain. V was pared by 1 base and J by 6 bases, with 11 bases between. Per the germline V gene, CDR1 is SGHRS and CDR2 is YFSETQ. This CDR3 spans 13 amino acids.

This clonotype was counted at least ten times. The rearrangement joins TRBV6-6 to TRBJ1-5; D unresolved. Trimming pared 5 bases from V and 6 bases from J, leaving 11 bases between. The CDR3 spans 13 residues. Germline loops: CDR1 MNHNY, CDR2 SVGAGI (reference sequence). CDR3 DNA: TGTGCCAGCAGTACCTCGGGGTTTCAGCCCCAGCATTTT. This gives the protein CASSTSGFQPQHF.

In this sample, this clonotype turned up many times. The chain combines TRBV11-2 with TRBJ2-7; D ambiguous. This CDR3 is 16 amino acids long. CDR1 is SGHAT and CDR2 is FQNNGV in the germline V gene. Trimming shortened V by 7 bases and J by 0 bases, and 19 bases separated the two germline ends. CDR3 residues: CASTSIGRVNSYEQYF. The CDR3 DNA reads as TGTGCCAGCACCTCAATCGGACGGGTCAACTCCTACGAGCAGTACTTC. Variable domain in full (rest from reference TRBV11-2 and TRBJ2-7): EAGVAQSPRYKIIEKRQSVAFWCNPISGHATLYWYQQILGQGPKLLIQFQNNGVVDDSQLPKDRFSAERLKGVDSTLKIQPAKLEDSAVYLCASTSIGRVNSYEQYFGPGTRLTVT.

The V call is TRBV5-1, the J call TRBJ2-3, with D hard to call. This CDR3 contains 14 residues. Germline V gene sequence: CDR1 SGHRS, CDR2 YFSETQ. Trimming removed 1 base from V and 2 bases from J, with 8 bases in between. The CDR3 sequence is CASSLSGPTDTQYF. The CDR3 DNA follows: TGCGCCAGCAGCTTGTCCGGGCCCACAGATACGCAGTATTTT.

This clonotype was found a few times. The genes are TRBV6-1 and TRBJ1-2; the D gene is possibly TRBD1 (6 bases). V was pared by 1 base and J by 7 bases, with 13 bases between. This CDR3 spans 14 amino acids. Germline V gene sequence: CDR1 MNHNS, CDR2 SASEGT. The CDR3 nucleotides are TGTGCCAGCAGTGAAGTGGGTACAGGGACTGGCTACACCTTC. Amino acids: CASSEVGTGTGYTF.

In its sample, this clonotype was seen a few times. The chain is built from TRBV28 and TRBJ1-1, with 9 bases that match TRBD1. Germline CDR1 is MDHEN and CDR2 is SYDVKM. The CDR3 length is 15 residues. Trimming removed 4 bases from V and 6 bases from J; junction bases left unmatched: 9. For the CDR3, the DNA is TGTGCCAGCAGTTCGGGACAGGGTTTTGTGGCTGAAGCTTTCTTT. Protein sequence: CASSSGQGFVAEAFF. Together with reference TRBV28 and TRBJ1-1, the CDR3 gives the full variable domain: DVKVTQSSRYLVKRTGEKVFLECVQDMDHENMFWYRQDPGLGLRLIYFSYDVKMKEKGDIPEGYSVSREKKERFSLILESASTNQTSMYLCASSSGQGFVAEAFFGQGTRLTVV.

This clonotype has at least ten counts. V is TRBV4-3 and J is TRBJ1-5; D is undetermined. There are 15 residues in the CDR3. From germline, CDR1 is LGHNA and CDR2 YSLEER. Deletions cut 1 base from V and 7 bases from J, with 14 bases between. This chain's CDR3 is CASSQALKGRQPQHF. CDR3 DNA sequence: TGCGCCAGCAGCCAAGCTCTTAAGGGTCGGCAGCCCCAGCATTTT.

CDR3 sequence (DNA): TGCAGTGCCTCGACAGGTGGTAACTATGGCTACACCTTC. Protein product: CSASTGGNYGYTF. V gene TRBV20-1 combines with J gene TRBJ1-2, with D possibly matching TRBD1 (6 bases). V lost 6 bases and J lost 1, with 12 bases in between. Germline-derived CDR1 and CDR2 are DFQATT and SNEGSKA (reference sequence). This CDR3 has 13 amino acids.

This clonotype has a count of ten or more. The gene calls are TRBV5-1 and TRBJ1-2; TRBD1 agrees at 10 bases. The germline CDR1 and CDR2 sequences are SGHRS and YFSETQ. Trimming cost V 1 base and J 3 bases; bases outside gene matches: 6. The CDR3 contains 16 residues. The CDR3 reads CASSLPLGTGDYGYTF. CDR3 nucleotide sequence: TGCGCCAGCAGCTTGCCCCTCGGGACAGGGGACTATGGCTACACCTTC.

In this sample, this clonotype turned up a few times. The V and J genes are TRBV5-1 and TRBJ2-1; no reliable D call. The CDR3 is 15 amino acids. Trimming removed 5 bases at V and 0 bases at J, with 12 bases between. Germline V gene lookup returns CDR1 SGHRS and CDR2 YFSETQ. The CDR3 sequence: CASSFRQSSYNEQFF. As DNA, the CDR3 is TGCGCCAGCAGTTTCCGGCAGAGCTCCTACAATGAGCAGTTCTTC.

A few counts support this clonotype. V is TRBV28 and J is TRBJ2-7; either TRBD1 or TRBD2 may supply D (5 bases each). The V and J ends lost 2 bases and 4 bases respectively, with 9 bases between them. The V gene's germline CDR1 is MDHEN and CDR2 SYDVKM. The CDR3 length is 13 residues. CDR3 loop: CASSLGTPYEQYV. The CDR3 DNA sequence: TGTGCCAGCAGTTTAGGGACCCCTTACGAGCAGTACGTC.

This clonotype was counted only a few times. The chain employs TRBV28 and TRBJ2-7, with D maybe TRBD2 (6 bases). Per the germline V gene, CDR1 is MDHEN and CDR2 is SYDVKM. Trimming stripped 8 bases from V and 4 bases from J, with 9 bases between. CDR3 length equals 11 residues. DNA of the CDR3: TGTGCCAGCGGCGGGGATTACGAGCAGTACGTC. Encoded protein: CASGGDYEQYV.

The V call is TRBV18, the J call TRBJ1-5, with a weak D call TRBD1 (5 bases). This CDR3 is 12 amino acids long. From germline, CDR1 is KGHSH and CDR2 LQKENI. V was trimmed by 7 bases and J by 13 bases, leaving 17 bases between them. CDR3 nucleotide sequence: TGTGCCAGCTGTACCCGGGACTCATATCAGCATTTT. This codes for CASCTRDSYQHF. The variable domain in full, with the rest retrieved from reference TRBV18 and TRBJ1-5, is NAGVMQNPRHLVRRRGQEARLRCSPMKGHSHVYWYRQLPEEGLKFMVYLQKENIIDESGMPKERFSAEFPKEGPSILRIQQVVRGDSAAYFCASCTRDSYQHFGDGTRLSIL.

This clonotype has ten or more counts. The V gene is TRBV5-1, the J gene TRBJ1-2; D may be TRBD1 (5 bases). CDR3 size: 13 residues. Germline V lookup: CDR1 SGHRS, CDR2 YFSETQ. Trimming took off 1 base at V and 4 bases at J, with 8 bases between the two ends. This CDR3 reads CASSLTTGYGYTF. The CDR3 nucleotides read TGCGCCAGCAGCTTGACCACAGGCTATGGCTACACCTTC.

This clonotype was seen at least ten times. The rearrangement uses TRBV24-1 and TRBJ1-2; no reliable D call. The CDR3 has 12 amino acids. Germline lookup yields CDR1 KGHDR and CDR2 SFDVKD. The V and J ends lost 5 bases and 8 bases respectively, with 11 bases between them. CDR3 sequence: CATSVLGYGYTF. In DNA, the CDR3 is TGTGCCACCAGTGTTCTTGGGTACGGCTACACCTTC.

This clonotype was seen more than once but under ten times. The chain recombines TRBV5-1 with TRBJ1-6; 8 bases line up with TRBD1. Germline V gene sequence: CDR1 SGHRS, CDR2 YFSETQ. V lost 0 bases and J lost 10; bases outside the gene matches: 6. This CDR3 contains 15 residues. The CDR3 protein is CASSLAGQARSPLHF. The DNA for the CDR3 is TGCGCCAGCAGCTTGGCGGGACAGGCTCGGTCACCCCTCCACTTT.

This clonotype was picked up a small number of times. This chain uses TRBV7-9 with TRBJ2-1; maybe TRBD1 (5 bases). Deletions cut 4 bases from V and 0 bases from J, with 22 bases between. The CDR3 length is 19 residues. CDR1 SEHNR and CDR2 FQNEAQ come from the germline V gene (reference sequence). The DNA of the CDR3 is TGTGCCAGCAGCTACGATCGTAACAGACAGCTGAGCTCCTACAATGAGCAGTTCTTC. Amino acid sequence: CASSYDRNRQLSSYNEQFF.

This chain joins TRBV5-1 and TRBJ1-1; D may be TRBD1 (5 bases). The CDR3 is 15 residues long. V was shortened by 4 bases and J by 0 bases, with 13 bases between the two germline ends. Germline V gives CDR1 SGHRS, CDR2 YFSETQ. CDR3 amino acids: CASSGLAGVNTEAFF. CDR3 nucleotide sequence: TGCGCCAGCAGCGGGCTGGCGGGGGTGAACACTGAAGCTTTCTTT.

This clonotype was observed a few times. Written as DNA, the CDR3 is TGTGCCAGCAGGCGACAAGGGGGGACCGGGGAGCTGTTTTTT. The encoded protein is CASRRQGGTGELFF. The gene calls are TRBV6-5 and TRBJ2-2; either TRBD1 or TRBD2 may fit D (6 bases each). The V gene lost 6 bases and the J gene lost 5 bases, with 13 bases spanning the gap. This CDR3 is 14 amino acids long. CDR1 MNHEY and CDR2 SVGAGI come from the germline V gene.